This T cell receptor (beta chain) was recovered during a study of molecular identifiers for immune sequencing clone quantification (dated by TCRdb to the late 2010s). Notes on the research overall: In a replicate experiment, RNA from about 20,000 or 100,000 naive CD8 T cells was split into five aliquots, four of which were sequenced. This methods study benchmarked molecular-identifier clustering-based TCR repertoire sequencing (MIDCIRS) and TCR RNA copy counting, using CD8 T cells to do so.

The protocol used for the library was PCR. Sequencing took place on a NextSeq 500. Preparation of bulk TCR libraries followed a previously described approach, with the TCR primers listed in Table S5. Purification of total RNA was performed with the Qiagen AllPrep DNA/RNA kit. Before any analysis, reads coming from multiple sequencing runs of the same library were combined into one pool. In the source study's methods: Reads were retained only if their TCR constant sequence matched exactly, and those retained reads were trimmed to 150 nt and grouped according to their 12-nt molecular barcodes. Reads inside each barcode group were sub-clustered using a 15% Levenshtein threshold, and a quality-weighted consensus sequence was constructed for each RNA molecule. Non-functional sequences were removed, as were lower-count sequences one edit away from another. Barcode sub-clusters with fewer than 20% of the maximum read count were removed, based on fitting two negative binomial distributions. TCRdb reanalyzed the raw reads on its own, using fastp at Q25 for trimming and MiXCR for clone calling, and kept in-frame beta chains. Under each unique CDR3 protein, matching rows form one entry showing the most common genes and DNA. It is TCRdb's table, rather than the study itself, that gives the V and J calls and clone size. Across this sample there are hundreds of thousands of distinct CDR3 sequences, with roughly 27% seen only once. About 0.73% of the sample comes from the top ten.

Libraries of naive CD8 T cells were built from anywhere between roughly 19,000 and 1,000,000 sorted cells, with 10%, 30% or 50% of the purified RNA used. Naive CD8 T cells, defined as CD8+CD4-CCR7+CD45RA+, were FACS-sorted into RLT Plus buffer on a BD FACSAria II. Roughly nine TCR copies' worth of Jurkat RNA were spiked into roughly 17,000-1,100,000 naive CD8 T cell samples to test detection sensitivity. Enrichment of CD8 T cells was performed with RosetteSep CD8+ T Cell Enrichment Cocktail and Ficoll-Paque, after which ACK red cell lysis was carried out. In this sample, this clonotype turned up many times. Its antigen target is currently unknown. Base qualities are not recorded, but no much larger clone differs from it by a single base. Including cysteine and phenylalanine, the CDR3 has 17 amino acids. Here the CDR3 DNA is all that survives: 51 bases in frame from base 1. From the germline V gene, CDR1 is MNHEY and CDR2 is SVGEGT. At the junction V is shortened by 2 bases and J by 3 bases, with 19 bases in between.

The paper's findings and limits, for the study overall: A single cell's worth of spiked-in Jurkat TCR RNA was reported detectable even among 750,000 to 1,000,000 naive CD8 T cells. Highly expanded clone sizes could be underestimated because identical TCR molecules may share a barcode. Modeling estimated approximately 3 recovered TCR RNA copies per cell, compared with about 10 by digital PCR, which implies around 33% capture efficiency. The naive libraries included spiked-in Jurkat TCR RNA (around 9 copies' worth), and this Jurkat TCR RNA is not part of the donor repertoire. Clones above 20 RNA copies held over 97% of molecules in CMV-specific effector cells but under 1% in naive cells. Without barcode sub-clustering, chimeric consensus sequences inflated TCR diversity; chimeras reached as high as 47%.

The chain is encoded by TRBV6-2 or TRBV6-3 joined to TRBJ1-1; the D gene remains uncertain. Sequenced: naive CD8+ T cells from blood, with Jurkat cell RNA spiked in. The intended sense of this specimen's cell subset or site label: FACS-sorted CD8+CD4-CCR7+CD45RA+ naive T cells. The sequence derives from a human donor in good health. Some libraries in this study had Jurkat cell RNA spiked in. In nucleotide form, the sequence is TGTGCCAGCAGTTACATCTGGGCCCTGCCTCTGGACACTGAAGCTTTCTTT. Its protein is CASSYIWALPLDTEAFF.